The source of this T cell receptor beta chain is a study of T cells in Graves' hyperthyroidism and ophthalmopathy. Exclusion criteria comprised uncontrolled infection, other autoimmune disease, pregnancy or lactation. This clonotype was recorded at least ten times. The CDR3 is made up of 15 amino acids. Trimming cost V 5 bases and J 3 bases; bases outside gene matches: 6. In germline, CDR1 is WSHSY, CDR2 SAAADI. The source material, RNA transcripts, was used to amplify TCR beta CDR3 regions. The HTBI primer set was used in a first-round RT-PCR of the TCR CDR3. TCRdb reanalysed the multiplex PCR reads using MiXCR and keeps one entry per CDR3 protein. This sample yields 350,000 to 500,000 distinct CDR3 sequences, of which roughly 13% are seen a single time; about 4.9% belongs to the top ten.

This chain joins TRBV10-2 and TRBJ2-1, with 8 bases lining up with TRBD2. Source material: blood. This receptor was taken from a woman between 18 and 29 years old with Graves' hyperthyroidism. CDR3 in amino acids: CASSLSGRFYNEQFF. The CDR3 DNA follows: TGCGCCAGCAGTCTCAGCGGGAGATTCTACAATGAGCAGTTCTTC.